The text below deals with one T cell receptor (beta chain). This sample is part of a study of blood T cell repertoires in COVID-19. About the research overall: Sites in the United States, Italy and Spain provided acute and convalescent COVID-19 samples. From T cells, B-cell-depleted T cells, or PBMCs came the material, which was cDNA or gDNA.

The CDR3 consists of 15 residues. Germline loops: CDR1 MDHEN, CDR2 SYDVKM. V lost 3 bases to trimming and J lost 5 bases, with 14 bases between them. Original processing methods: From reference gene primer amplification, estimates of nucleated cell counts were derived. The method was immunoSEQ multiplex PCR; TCRdb's version includes in-frame clones alone and lacks a portion of them. The D gene and trimming were derived from the DNA, and the V and J assignments and clone size from that table. This table holds 70,000 to 95,000 clones, around four fifths found once. The material sequenced was peripheral blood. This chain links TRBV28 with TRBJ1-5; D is undetermined. The origin of this receptor is a man older than 75 with active or convalescent COVID-19. CDR3 sequence reads: CASSFPRRYDQPQHF. CDR3 DNA sequence: TGTGCCAGCAGTTTTCCCCGCAGGTACGATCAGCCCCAGCATTTT.